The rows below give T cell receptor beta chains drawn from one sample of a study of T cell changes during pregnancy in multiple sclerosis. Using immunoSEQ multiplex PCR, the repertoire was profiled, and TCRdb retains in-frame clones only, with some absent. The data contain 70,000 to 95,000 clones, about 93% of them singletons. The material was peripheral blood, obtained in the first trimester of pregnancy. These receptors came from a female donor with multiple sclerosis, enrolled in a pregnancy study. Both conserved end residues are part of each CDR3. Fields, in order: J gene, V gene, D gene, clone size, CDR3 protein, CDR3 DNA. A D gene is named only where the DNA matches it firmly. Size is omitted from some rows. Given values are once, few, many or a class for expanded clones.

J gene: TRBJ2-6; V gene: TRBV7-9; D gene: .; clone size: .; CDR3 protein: CASREGYSGANVLTF; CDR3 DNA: TGTGCCAGCAGGGAGGGGTACTCTGGGGCCAACGTCCTGACTTTC
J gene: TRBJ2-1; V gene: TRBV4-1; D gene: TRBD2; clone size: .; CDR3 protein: CASSQVLAGGGEQFF; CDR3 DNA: TGCGCCAGCAGCCAGGTCCTAGCGGGGGGAGGTGAGCAGTTCTTC
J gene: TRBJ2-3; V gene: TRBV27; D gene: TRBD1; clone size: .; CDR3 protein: CASRGEVGTGRADTQYF; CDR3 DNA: TGTGCCAGCCGCGGGGAGGTGGGGACAGGTCGGGCAGATACGCAGTATTTT
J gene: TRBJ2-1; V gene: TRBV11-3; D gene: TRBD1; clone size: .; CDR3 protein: CASSLGQGKSSYNEQFF; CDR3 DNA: TGTGCCAGCAGCTTAGGACAGGGAAAAAGCTCCTACAATGAGCAGTTCTTC
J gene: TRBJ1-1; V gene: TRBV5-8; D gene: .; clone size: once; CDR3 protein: CASSFLNTEAFF; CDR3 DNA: TGTGCCAGCAGCTTTCTTAACACTGAAGCTTTCTTT
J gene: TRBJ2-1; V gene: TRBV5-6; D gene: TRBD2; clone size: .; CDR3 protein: CASSSSGGFSWGSYNEQFF; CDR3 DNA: TGTGCCAGCAGCTCTAGCGGGGGGTTCTCCTGGGGCTCCTACAATGAGCAGTTCTTC
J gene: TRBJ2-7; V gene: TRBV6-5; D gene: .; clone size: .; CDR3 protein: CASTPTRKGYEQYF; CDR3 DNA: TGTGCCAGCACCCCGACTAGGAAGGGCTACGAGCAGTACTTC
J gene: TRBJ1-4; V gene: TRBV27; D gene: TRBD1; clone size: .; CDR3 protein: CASSATGTVLLGEKLFF; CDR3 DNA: TGTGCCAGCAGTGCTACCGGGACAGTCCTACTAGGTGAAAAACTGTTTTTT
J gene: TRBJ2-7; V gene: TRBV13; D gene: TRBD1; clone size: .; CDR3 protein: CASSLDRAYEQYF; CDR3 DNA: TGTGCCAGCAGCCTGGACAGGGCATACGAGCAGTACTTC
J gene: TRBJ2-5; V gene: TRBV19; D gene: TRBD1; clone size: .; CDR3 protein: CASSMGQGDQETQYF; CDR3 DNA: TGTGCCAGTAGTATGGGACAGGGGGACCAAGAGACCCAGTACTTC
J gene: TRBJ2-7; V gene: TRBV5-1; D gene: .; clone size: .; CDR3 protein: CASSYQGYEQYF; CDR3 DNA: TGCGCCAGTTCGTACCAGGGCTACGAGCAGTACTTC
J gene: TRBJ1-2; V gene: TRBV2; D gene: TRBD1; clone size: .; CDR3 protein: CASSRQGARGYTF; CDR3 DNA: TGTGCCAGCAGCCGACAGGGGGCGCGGGGCTACACCTTC
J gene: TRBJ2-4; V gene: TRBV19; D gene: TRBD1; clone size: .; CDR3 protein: CASSIRGQGKNIQYF; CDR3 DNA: TGTGCCAGTAGTATAAGGGGGCAGGGCAAAAACATTCAGTACTTC
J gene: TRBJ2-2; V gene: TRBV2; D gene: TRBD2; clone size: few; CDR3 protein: CASTDAAGGAAGELFF; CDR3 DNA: TGTGCCAGCACCGATGCTGCGGGGGGGGCCGCCGGGGAGCTGTTTTTT
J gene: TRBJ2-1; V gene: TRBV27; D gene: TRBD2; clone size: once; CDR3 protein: CASSRGGAPYNEQFF; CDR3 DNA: TGTGCCAGCAGTCGCGGGGGGGCCCCCTACAATGAGCAGTTCTTC
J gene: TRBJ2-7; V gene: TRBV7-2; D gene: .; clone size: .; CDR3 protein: CASSLYRADEQYF; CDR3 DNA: TGTGCCAGCAGCTTGTACAGGGCGGACGAGCAGTACTTC
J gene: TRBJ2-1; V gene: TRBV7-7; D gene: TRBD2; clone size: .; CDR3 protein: CASSLAGGGPNEQFF; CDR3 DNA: TGTGCTAGCAGCTTAGCAGGCGGGGGGCCCAATGAGCAGTTCTTC
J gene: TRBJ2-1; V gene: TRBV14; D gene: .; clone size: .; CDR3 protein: CASSQLGFRGYNEQFF; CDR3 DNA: TGTGCCAGCAGCCAATTGGGGTTTAGGGGTTACAATGAGCAGTTCTTC
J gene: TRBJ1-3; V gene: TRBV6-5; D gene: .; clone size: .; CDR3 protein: CASGGGSSGNTIYF; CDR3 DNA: TGTGCCAGCGGGGGGGGAAGCTCTGGAAACACCATATATTTT
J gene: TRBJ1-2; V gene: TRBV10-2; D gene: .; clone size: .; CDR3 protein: CASMQDPRGDWYGYTF; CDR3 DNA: TGCGCCAGCATGCAAGACCCAAGAGGGGACTGGTATGGCTACACCTTC
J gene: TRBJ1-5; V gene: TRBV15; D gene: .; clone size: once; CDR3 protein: CATSRDKPQPQHF; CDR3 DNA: TGTGCCACCAGCAGAGATAAGCCCCAGCCCCAGCATTTT
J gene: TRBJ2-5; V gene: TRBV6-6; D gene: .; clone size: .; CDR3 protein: CASSYSTGSGETQYF; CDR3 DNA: TGTGCCAGCAGTTACTCCACAGGATCTGGGGAGACCCAGTACTTC
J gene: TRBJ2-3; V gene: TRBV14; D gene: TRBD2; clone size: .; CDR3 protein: CASSQFPLTSGVSDTQYF; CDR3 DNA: TGTGCCAGCAGCCAATTCCCCCTGACTAGCGGGGTTTCAGATACGCAGTATTTT
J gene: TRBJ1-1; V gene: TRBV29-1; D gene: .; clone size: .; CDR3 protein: CSVERVNTEAFF; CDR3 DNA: TGCAGCGTTGAGCGAGTGAACACTGAAGCTTTCTTT
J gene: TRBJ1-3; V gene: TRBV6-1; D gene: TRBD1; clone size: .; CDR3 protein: CASTLDRVSLNTIYF; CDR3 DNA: TGTGCCAGCACTCTGGACAGGGTCAGCCTAAACACCATATATTTT
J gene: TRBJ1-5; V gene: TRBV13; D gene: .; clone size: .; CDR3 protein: CASSLGGGLGQPQHF; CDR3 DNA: TGTGCCAGCAGCTTAGGAGGAGGTTTGGGTCAGCCCCAGCATTTT
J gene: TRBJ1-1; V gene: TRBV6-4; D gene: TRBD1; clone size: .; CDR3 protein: CASSKSTGAGEAFF; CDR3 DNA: TGTGCCAGCAGTAAATCGACAGGGGCTGGTGAAGCTTTCTTT
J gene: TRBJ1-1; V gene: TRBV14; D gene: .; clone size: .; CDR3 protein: CASSQDWGAGTEAFF; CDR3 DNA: TGTGCCAGCAGCCAAGATTGGGGTGCAGGGACTGAAGCTTTCTTT
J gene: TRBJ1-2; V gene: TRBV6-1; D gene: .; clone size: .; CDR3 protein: CASGGRASSIYGYTF; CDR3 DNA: TGTGCCAGCGGGGGGAGGGCGTCATCAATCTATGGCTACACCTTC
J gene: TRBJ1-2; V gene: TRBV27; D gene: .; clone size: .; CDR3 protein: CASSLQSGHYGYTF; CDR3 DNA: TGTGCCAGCAGTTTACAGAGCGGGCACTATGGCTACACCTTC
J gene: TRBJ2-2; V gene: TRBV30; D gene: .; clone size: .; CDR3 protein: CAWTLGGWGGELFF; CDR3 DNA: TGTGCCTGGACCCTTGGAGGGTGGGGCGGGGAGCTGTTTTTT
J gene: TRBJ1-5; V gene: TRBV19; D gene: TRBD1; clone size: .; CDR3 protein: CASSMGTGSNQPQHF; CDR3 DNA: TGTGCCAGTAGTATGGGGACAGGGTCGAATCAGCCCCAGCATTTT
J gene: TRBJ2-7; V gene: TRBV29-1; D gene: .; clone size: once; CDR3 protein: CSVATTGYEQYF; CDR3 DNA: TGCAGCGTTGCCACTACAGGGTACGAGCAGTACTTC
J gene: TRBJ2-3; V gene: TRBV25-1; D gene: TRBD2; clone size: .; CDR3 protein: CASSRSGGLDTQYF; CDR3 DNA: TGTGCCAGCAGTCGTAGCGGGGGTTTAGATACGCAGTATTTT
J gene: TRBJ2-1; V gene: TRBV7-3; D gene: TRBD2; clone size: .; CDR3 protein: CASRGSGTSKYEQFF; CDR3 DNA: TGTGCCAGCAGGGGATCCGGGACTAGCAAGTATGAGCAGTTCTTC
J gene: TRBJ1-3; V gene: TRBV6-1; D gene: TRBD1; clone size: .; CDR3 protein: CASRTGTGNTIYF; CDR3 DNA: TGTGCCAGCAGGACAGGGACTGGAAACACCATATATTTT
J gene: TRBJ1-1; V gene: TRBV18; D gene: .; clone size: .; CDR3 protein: CASSPSTGYMNTEAFF; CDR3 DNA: TGTGCCAGCTCACCAAGTACAGGGTACATGAACACTGAAGCTTTCTTT
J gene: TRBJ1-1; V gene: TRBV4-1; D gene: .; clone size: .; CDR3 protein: CASSQELNTEAFF; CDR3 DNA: TGCGCCAGCAGCCAGGAGTTGAACACTGAAGCTTTCTTT
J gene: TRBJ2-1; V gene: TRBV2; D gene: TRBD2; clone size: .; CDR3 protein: CASSDLAGGLTEQFF; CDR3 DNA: TGTGCCAGCAGTGACTTAGCGGGGGGGCTCACTGAGCAGTTCTTC
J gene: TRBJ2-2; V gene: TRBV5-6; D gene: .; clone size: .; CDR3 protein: CASSYQGTNTGELFF; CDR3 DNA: TGTGCCAGCAGCTACCAGGGAACGAACACCGGGGAGCTGTTTTTT
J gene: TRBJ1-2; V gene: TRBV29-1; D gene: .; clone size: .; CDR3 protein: CSVEGTYGGLGYTF; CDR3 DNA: TGCAGCGTTGAAGGAACGTACGGCGGTTTAGGCTACACCTTC
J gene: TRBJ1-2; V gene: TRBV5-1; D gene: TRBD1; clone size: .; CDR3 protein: CASSLSQGAGGYTF; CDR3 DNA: TGCGCCAGCAGCTTGAGCCAGGGGGCGGGAGGCTACACCTTC
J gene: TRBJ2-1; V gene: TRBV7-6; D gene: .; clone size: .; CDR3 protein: CASSPRGDKYNEQFF; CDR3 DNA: TGTGCCAGCAGCCCCCGGGGGGACAAATACAATGAGCAGTTCTTC
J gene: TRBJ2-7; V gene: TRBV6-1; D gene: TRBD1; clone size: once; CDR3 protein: CASSWGQGNDEQYF; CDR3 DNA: TGTGCCAGCAGCTGGGGACAGGGGAACGACGAGCAGTACTTC
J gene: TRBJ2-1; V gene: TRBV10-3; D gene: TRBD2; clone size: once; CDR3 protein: CALAITSGGAFNEQFF; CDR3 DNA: TGTGCCCTCGCGATCACCAGCGGGGGGGCTTTTAATGAGCAGTTCTTC
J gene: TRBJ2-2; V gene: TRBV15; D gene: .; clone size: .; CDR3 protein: CATSRDIQNTGELFF; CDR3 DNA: TGTGCCACCAGCAGGGACATACAGAACACCGGGGAGCTGTTTTTT
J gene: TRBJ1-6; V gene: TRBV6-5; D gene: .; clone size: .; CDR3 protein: CASSYSPDSPLHF; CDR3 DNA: TGTGCCAGCAGTTACTCTCCTGATTCACCCCTCCACTTT
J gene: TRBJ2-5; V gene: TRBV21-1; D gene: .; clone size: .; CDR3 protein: CASSKKPWTAPRNQYF; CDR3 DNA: TGTGCCAGCAGCAAAAAGCCCTGGACAGCTCCCCGCAACCAGTACTTC
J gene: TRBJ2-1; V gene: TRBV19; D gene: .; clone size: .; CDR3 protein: CASSIGYRGRGNEQFF; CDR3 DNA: TGTGCCAGTAGTATAGGATACCGCGGTAGGGGCAATGAGCAGTTCTTC